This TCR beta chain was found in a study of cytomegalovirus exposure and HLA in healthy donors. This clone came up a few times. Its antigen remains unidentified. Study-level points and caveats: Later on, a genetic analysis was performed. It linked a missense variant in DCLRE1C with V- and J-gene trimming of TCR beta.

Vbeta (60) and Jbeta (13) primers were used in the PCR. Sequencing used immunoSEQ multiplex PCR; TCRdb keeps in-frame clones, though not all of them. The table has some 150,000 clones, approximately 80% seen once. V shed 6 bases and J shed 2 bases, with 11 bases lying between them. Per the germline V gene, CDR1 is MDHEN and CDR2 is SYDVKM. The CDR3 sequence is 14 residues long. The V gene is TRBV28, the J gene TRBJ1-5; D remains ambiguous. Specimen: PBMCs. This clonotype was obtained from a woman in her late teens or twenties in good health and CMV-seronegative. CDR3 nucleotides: TGTGCCAGCAGCTGGGAGCAGCGCAATCAGCCCCAGCATTTT. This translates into CASSWEQRNQPQHF.